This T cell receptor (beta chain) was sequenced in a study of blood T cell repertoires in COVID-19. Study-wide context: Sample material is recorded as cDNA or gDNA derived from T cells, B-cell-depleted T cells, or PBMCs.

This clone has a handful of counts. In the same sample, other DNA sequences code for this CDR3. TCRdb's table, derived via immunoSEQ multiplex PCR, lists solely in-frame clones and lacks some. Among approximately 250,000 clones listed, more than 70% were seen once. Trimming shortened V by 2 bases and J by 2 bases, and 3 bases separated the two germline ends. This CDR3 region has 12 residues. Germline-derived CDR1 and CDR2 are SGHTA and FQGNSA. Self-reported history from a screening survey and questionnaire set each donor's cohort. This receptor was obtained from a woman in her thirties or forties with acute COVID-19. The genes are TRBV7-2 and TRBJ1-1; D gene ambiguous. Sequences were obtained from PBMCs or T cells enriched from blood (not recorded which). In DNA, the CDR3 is TGTGCCAGCAGCTTAACAAACACTGAAGCTTTCTTT. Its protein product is CASSLTNTEAFF.